This TCR beta chain was observed in a study of neurological immune-mediated disorders. TCRdb redid the calling of the 5' RACE reads with MiXCR, one entry per CDR3 protein. The sample has about 38,000 distinct CDR3 sequences; approximately 10% are singletons. There are many counts of this clonotype. The V gene's germline CDR1 is DFQATT and CDR2 SNEGSKA (reference sequence). The CDR3 loop spans 13 amino acids. Trimming removed 6 bases from V and 3 bases from J, with 14 bases in between. The receptor was isolated from a woman under 40 with HTLV-1-associated myelopathy (HAM/TSP). This chain connects TRBV20-1 to TRBJ1-2; no clear D. Sequenced sample: CD4+ T cells from blood. The CDR3 region is CSARKVSDYGYTF. CDR3 DNA sequence: TGCAGTGCGCGAAAGGTGTCGGACTATGGCTACACCTTC.